This TCR beta chain was profiled in a study of blood T cell repertoires in COVID-19. After removal of 10 bases from V and 7 bases from J, the junction contained 13 bases not matched to a gene. The CDR3 consists of 16 residues. From germline, CDR1 is SNHLY and CDR2 FYNNEI. In this sample, this clone turned up a few times. Profiling relied on immunoSEQ multiplex PCR, and the TCRdb table lists in-frame clones only, not all of them. The data show 90,000 to 120,000 clones, about 87% seen once. The receptor's source is a man aged 45-65 years with acute or convalescent COVID-19. The chain combines TRBV2 with TRBJ1-4, with 12 bases identical to TRBD1. The sample consisted of peripheral blood. CDR3 in DNA: TGTGCCACCTCCTCGGGACAGGGGGCGTTTAGTGAAAAACTGTTTTTT. It codes for CATSSGQGAFSEKLFF.